The clone carrying this T cell receptor beta chain occurred a few times. All exposed participants met a person with COVID-19 within 2 weeks before entering the study. This sample stems from a study of blood T cell repertoires in COVID-19. Study in general: The cDNA or gDNA used as material had been derived from T cells, B-cell-depleted T cells, or PBMCs.

With 4 bases clipped from V and 9 bases from J, the junction kept 10 bases outside the gene matches. The CDR3 is 16 residues long. Germline CDR1 reads SGHNT; CDR2 reads YYREEE (reference sequence). Authors' data handling: Estimated nucleated cell counts came from reference gene primer amplification. Sequenced by immunoSEQ multiplex PCR; TCRdb stores in-frame clones only, minus some. The V and J calls and clone size were taken over from that table, and D and trimming were inferred from the DNA. The sample holds 290,000 or so clones, 80% to 85% seen once. The receptor's source is a man aged 35 to 55 who had been exposed to COVID-19. The chain combines TRBV5-4 with TRBJ1-6; 10 bases fit TRBD1. Sequencing was carried out using PBMCs or T cells enriched from blood (not recorded which). The DNA for the CDR3 is TGTGCCAGCAGCCCCGGGACAGGGGCACAGGGTTCACCCCTCCACTTT. Amino acids: CASSPGTGAQGSPLHF.